This T cell receptor beta chain was observed in a study of blood T cell repertoires in COVID-19. In the original processing: Amplified reference gene primers provided the basis for estimating nucleated cell counts. The repertoire was sequenced with immunoSEQ multiplex PCR; TCRdb's copy has only in-frame clones and lacks some. V and J calls and clone size are given by that table; D and trimming were obtained from the DNA. The data contain roughly 150,000 clones, 80% to 90% of them singletons. CDR3 length: 17 amino acids. CDR1 and CDR2 (germline): SGHRS, YFSETQ. Between the trimmed V and J ends, which lost 0 bases and 3 bases, there was a span of 18 bases.

Source material: peripheral blood. This chain connects TRBV5-1 to TRBJ2-5; tentatively, D is TRBD1 (5 bases). The source of this sequence is a woman aged 70-85 years who had recovered from COVID-19. The CDR3 reads CASSLVTGRVDEETQYF. DNA of the CDR3: TGCGCCAGCAGCTTGGTTACGGGCAGGGTCGACGAAGAGACCCAGTACTTC. The full variable domain, completed using reference TRBV5-1 and TRBJ2-5, is KAGVTQTPRYLIKTRGQQVTLSCSPISGHRSVSWYQQTPGQGLQFLFEYFSETQRNKGNFPGRFSGRQFSNSRSEMNVSTLELGDSALYLCASSLVTGRVDEETQYFGPGTRLLVL.